The 24 T cell receptor beta chains below all came from one sample that was sequenced in a study of response to subunit inactivated influenza vaccine. TCRdb analysed the RT-PCR reads with MiXCR anew, one entry per CDR3 protein. The sample contains about half a million distinct CDR3 sequences, approximately 24% of which appear only once. Material: CD4+ T cells sorted from PBMCs, obtained 5 days after vaccination. The receptors come from a middle-aged man who received an inactivated influenza vaccine.

This clonotype was detected a few times. The chain is built from TRBV15 and TRBJ2-5, with D possibly called TRBD1 or TRBD2 (5 bases each). V lost 1 base, J lost 1 base, and 10 bases lay in between. Germline loops: CDR1 LNHNV, CDR2 YYDKDF (reference sequence). The CDR3 is 15 amino acids. CDR3 residues: CATSRGHGTQETQYF. DNA for the CDR3: TGTGCCACCAGCAGAGGCCACGGGACCCAAGAGACCCAGTACTTC. Based on the CDR3 plus reference TRBV15 and TRBJ2-5, the full variable domain is DAMVIQNPRYQVTQFGKPVTLSCSQTLNHNVMYWYQQKSSQAPKLLFHYYDKDFNNEADTPDNFQSRRPNTSFCFLDIRSPGLGDTAMYLCATSRGHGTQETQYFGPGTRLLVL.

This CDR3 reads CSAKDRVGTGELFF. DNA of the CDR3: TGCAGTGCAAAGGACAGGGTGGGCACCGGGGAGCTGTTTTTT. The chain carries TRBV20-1 and TRBJ2-2; 8 bases align to TRBD1. Trimming at V came to 6 bases and at J to 4 bases, leaving 7 bases not matched to a gene. The CDR3 length is 14 residues. Germline lookup yields CDR1 DFQATT and CDR2 SNEGSKA (reference sequence).

This clonotype was counted between two and nine times. This chain uses TRBV30 with TRBJ1-3; 7 bases line up with TRBD1. The CDR3 covers 12 residues. Germline CDR1 and CDR2: GTSNPN and SVGIG (reference sequence). This CDR3 is CANGQAGNTIYF. Written as DNA, the CDR3 is TGTGCAAACGGACAGGCTGGAAACACCATATATTTT.

This clonotype was observed a handful of times. The chain has TRBV7-9 and TRBJ1-1; D is unresolved. Germline V CDR1 and CDR2: SEHNR, FQNEAQ (reference sequence). Trimming cost V 2 bases and J 8 bases, with 12 bases left between them. The CDR3 is made up of 13 amino acids. The CDR3 nucleotides read TGTGCCAGCAGCTTATATACGACTGAGGAAGCTTTCTTT. Encoded protein: CASSLYTTEEAFF.

The chain recombines TRBV6-5 with TRBJ2-1, with 7 bases lining up with TRBD2. Unmatched junction bases numbered 7, after V lost 5 bases and J lost 0 bases. Germline-derived CDR1 and CDR2 are MNHEY and SVGAGI. The CDR3 spans 16 residues. The CDR3 bases are TGTGCCAGCAGTACTGGACTAGGCAGCTCCTACAATGAGCAGTTCTTC. Translated, it gives CASSTGLGSSYNEQFF.

In its sample, this clonotype was seen a few times. A read error may account for a junction end that differs from germline. The chain uses TRBV5-1 and TRBJ2-2; 11 bases are a match to TRBD2. Germline V gives CDR1 SGHRS, CDR2 YFSETQ. This CDR3 has 15 residues. The CDR3 bases are TGTGCCAGCAGCTTAGCGGGGGGGTACACCGGGGAGCTGTTTTTT. As protein: CASSLAGGYTGELFF.

This clonotype has only a few counts. The chain joins TRBV6-1 to TRBJ1-3; perhaps TRBD1 as D (5 bases). V lost 6 bases, J lost 0 bases, and 12 bases lay in between. This CDR3 is 15 amino acids long. CDR1 is MNHNS, CDR2 SASEGT, per germline. The CDR3 sequence is CASRPDSGSGNTIYF. For the CDR3, the DNA is TGTGCCAGCAGACCCGACAGCGGCTCTGGAAACACCATATATTTT.

This chain uses TRBV3-1 with TRBJ2-7; D gene ambiguous. The germline V gene has CDR1 LGHDT and CDR2 YNNKEL (reference sequence). V dropped 4 bases and J dropped 7 bases, with 17 bases sitting between them. CDR3 length: 14 residues. The CDR3 here is CASSPLGRIGEQYF. Written as DNA, the CDR3 is TGTGCCAGCAGCCCCCTTGGACGGATAGGAGAGCAGTACTTC.

This clonotype was seen more than once but under ten times. J is TRBJ1-6 and V is TRBV7-2; D is uncertain. V lost 1 base to trimming and J lost 10 bases, with 8 bases between them. CDR3 size: 13 residues. CDR1 and CDR2 from the germline V gene are SGHTA and FQGNSA. The CDR3 DNA reads TGTGCCAGCAGCTTAGATGTTAGATCACCCCTCCACTTT. This sequence encodes CASSLDVRSPLHF.

The chain uses TRBV20-1 and TRBJ2-1; 8 bases are a match to TRBD2. Germline values: CDR1 DFQATT, CDR2 SNEGSKA (reference sequence). This CDR3 has 16 residues. The V and J ends lost 3 bases and 0 bases, in that order; junction bases with no gene match: 7. The CDR3 region has the DNA TGCAGTGCTAGGGCCATAGCGGGGAGCTCCTACAATGAGCAGTTCTTC. Protein sequence: CSARAIAGSSYNEQFF.

In this sample, this clonotype turned up a few times. CDR3: CASSRGDRSGNTIYF. The CDR3 nucleotides read TGCGCCAGCAGCCGGGGAGACCGCTCTGGAAACACCATATATTTT. J is TRBJ1-3 and V is TRBV4-3; unclear D gene. V lost 4 bases and J lost 0, with 10 bases in between. The CDR3 contains 15 residues. Germline lookup yields CDR1 LGHNA and CDR2 YSLEER.

This clonotype is labeled medium-sized. The genes are TRBV7-2 and TRBJ1-4; D is undetermined. The CDR3 is made up of 14 amino acids. The germline V gene has CDR1 SGHTA and CDR2 FQGNSA. V was cut by 8 bases and J by 0 bases, with 10 bases left in between. CDR3 coding DNA: TGTGCCAGCGCGCCCATGGCAACTAATGAAAAACTGTTTTTT. Translated: CASAPMATNEKLFF. Based on the CDR3 plus reference TRBV7-2 and TRBJ1-4, the full variable domain is GAGVSQSPSNKVTEKGKDVELRCDPISGHTALYWYRQSLGQGLEFLIYFQGNSAPDKSGLPSDRFSAERTGGSVSTLTIQRTQQEDSAVYLCASAPMATNEKLFFGSGTQLSVL.

V gene TRBV6-1 combines with J gene TRBJ2-1; TRBD1 or TRBD2 may be the D gene (5 bases each). Deletions cut 8 bases from V and 0 bases from J, with 17 bases between. There are 16 residues in the CDR3. Per germline, CDR1 MNHNS and CDR2 SASEGT. The CDR3 is CASEGTDPSSYNEQFF. CDR3 nucleotide sequence: TGTGCCAGCGAAGGGACGGATCCAAGCTCCTACAATGAGCAGTTCTTC.

V usage is TRBV14 and J usage is TRBJ2-1; 7 nucleotides agree with TRBD2. Looked up from germline, CDR1 is SGHDN and CDR2 is FVKESK. J was trimmed by 16 bases and V by 2 bases; bases with no gene match: 11. The CDR3 sequence is 13 residues long. The CDR3 nucleotides are TGTGCCAGCAGCCAAACACCCGGGACTACGTTCTTCTTC. This translates into CASSQTPGTTFFF.

The chain joins TRBV4-3 to TRBJ2-7; 8 bases fit TRBD1. Germline CDR1 LGHNA, CDR2 YSLEER. V gave up 4 bases and J gave up 2 bases; unmatched junction bases: 10. The CDR3 has 16 amino acids. CDR3 in DNA: TGCGCCAGCAGCCCCACGGCAGGACAGGGAGCCTACGAGCAGTACTTC. Its translation: CASSPTAGQGAYEQYF.

This clonotype was recorded only once. The chain combines TRBV5-6 with TRBJ2-5; perhaps D is TRBD1 or TRBD2 (5 bases each). Trimming took 4 bases from V and 7 from J, leaving 17 bases between them. The CDR3 runs to 14 residues. In germline, CDR1 is SGHDT, CDR2 YYEEEE. The chain's CDR3 is CASSGRPGWGTQYF. The DNA for the CDR3 is TGTGCCAGCAGCGGGAGACCAGGGTGGGGGACCCAGTACTTC.

The J gene is TRBJ1-6, the V gene TRBV4-2, with a tentative D call TRBD1 (6 bases). The CDR3 is made up of 14 amino acids. Trimming took 0 bases from V and 10 from J, leaving 10 bases between them. The germline V gene encodes CDR1 LGHNA and CDR2 YNFKEQ. This CDR3 is CASSQDLQGSPLHF. DNA for the CDR3: TGTGCCAGCAGCCAAGATCTTCAGGGGTCACCCCTCCACTTT.

This clonotype came up a few times. The V gene is TRBV10-2, the J gene TRBJ2-7; D may be TRBD1 or TRBD2 (6 bases each). Looked up from germline, CDR1 is WSHSY and CDR2 is SAAADI. Trimming took 4 bases from V and 3 from J, leaving 16 bases between them. This CDR3 spans 15 amino acids. In DNA, the CDR3 is TGCGCCAGCAGTGGAGGGGGGTCCCCTCTCTACGAGCAGTACTTC. Translating gives CASSGGGSPLYEQYF.

The chain couples TRBV7-9 to TRBJ2-3; the D gene is possibly TRBD1 (5 bases). Germline CDR1 SEHNR, CDR2 FQNEAQ (reference sequence). V was shortened by 5 bases and J by 9 bases, with 9 bases between the two germline ends. The CDR3 has 11 amino acids. The CDR3 here is CASSPGSTQYF. The CDR3 bases are TGTGCCAGCAGCCCAGGGTCGACGCAGTATTTT.

In this sample, this clonotype turned up many times. The genes are TRBV12-3 or TRBV12-4 and TRBJ2-4, with D maybe TRBD2 (5 bases). V shed 2 bases and J shed 7 bases, with 12 bases lying between them. The CDR3 is 14 amino acids. In DNA form, the CDR3 reads TGTGCCAGCAGTTTAAAACTAGTGGGGAACATTCAGTACTTC. It specifies CASSLKLVGNIQYF.

This clonotype was counted between two and nine times. This rearrangement joins TRBV6-2 or TRBV6-3 to TRBJ1-1; D not resolved. The CDR3 runs 14 residues. The germline V gene has CDR1 MNHEY and CDR2 SVGEGT. Trimming took off 1 base at V and 4 bases at J, with 10 bases between the two ends. The CDR3 DNA reads TGTGCCAGCAGTTACTACCGAGACGCCACTGAAGCTTTCTTT. Its translation is CASSYYRDATEAFF.

Notes on this clonotype: At one boundary the junction diverges from the germline segment, which might be a read error. The rearrangement links TRBV20-1 to TRBJ2-1; 11 nucleotides line up with TRBD2. The CDR3 is 12 residues long. Germline V gene sequence: CDR1 DFQATT, CDR2 SNEGSKA (reference sequence). CDR3 sequence: CSAQGSGRGQLF. In DNA, the CDR3 is TGCAGTGCACAGGGTAGCGGGAGGGGACAGCTCTTC.

The genes are TRBV27 and TRBJ1-1, with 7 bases that match TRBD1. V lost 5 bases, J lost 5 bases, and 14 bases stayed unmatched. The CDR3 has 16 residues. The germline gives CDR1 MNHEY, CDR2 SMNVEV (reference sequence). The CDR3 here is CASSPYGIGGRTEAFF. As DNA, the CDR3 is TGTGCCAGCAGTCCCTATGGTATAGGGGGCAGGACTGAAGCTTTCTTT.

This chain connects TRBV11-2 to TRBJ2-7, with unresolved D. This CDR3 is 16 amino acids long. V lost 3 bases and J 0 bases, leaving 15 bases between the germline ends. CDR1 SGHAT and CDR2 FQNNGV come from the germline V gene. CDR3 sequence: CASSFTLQEYSYEQYF. CDR3 nucleotide sequence: TGTGCCAGCAGCTTTACTCTCCAGGAGTACTCCTACGAGCAGTACTTC.